This T cell receptor beta chain was sequenced during a study of sequential checkpoint blockade in melanoma. Only in-frame clones appear in the TCRdb table, and some are missing; sequencing was by immunoSEQ multiplex PCR. Counted here are over a thousand clones, roughly 21% occurring once; the ten biggest clones make up 8.9%. Unmatched junction bases numbered 4, after V lost 4 bases and J lost 4 bases. The CDR3 runs 14 residues. Germline V gene data show CDR1 as WSHSY and CDR2 as SAAADI. Specified treatment: randomized to nivolumab then ipilimumab (arm A) or the reverse (arm B). The chain joins TRBV10-2 to TRBJ2-1; 7 bases align to TRBD1. The TCR was taken from a human donor with melanoma. Sample: tumor tissue (inferred from file names), taken from a patient given nivolumab and ipilimumab in sequence. CDR3 protein: CASSGGGIYNEQFF. The CDR3 DNA is TGCGCCAGCAGTGGAGGGGGCATATACAATGAGCAGTTCTTC.